These T cell receptor beta chains were read from a single sample in a study of cytomegalovirus exposure and HLA in healthy donors. Assay: immunoSEQ multiplex PCR; the TCRdb copy retains only in-frame clones and omits some. The sample lists hundreds of thousands of clones, about 90% seen once, with about 11% in the top ten. Sequencing was done on a sample of PBMCs. The receptors were sampled from a man aged 18 to 30 in good health and CMV-seropositive. Both conserved end residues are part of each CDR3. Fields, in order: D gene, J gene, clone size, V gene, CDR3 length, CDR3 DNA, CDR3 protein. A D gene is named only where the DNA matches it firmly. Clone size is stated in some rows and not others, as once, few, many or a class when expanded.

TRBD2 TRBJ2-1 - TRBV27 16 TGTGCCAGCAGGACTAGCGGGACCAGCTCCTACAATGAGCAGTTCTTC CASRTSGTSSYNEQFF
- TRBJ1-4 - TRBV6-1 12 TGTGCCAGCCGTAGGGTTGGTGAAAAACTGTTTTTT CASRRVGEKLFF
- TRBJ2-5 - TRBV7-3 13 TGTGCCAGCAGCTTGGGGGGATTAGAGACCCAGTACTTC CASSLGGLETQYF
TRBD1 TRBJ1-5 - TRBV30 14 TGTGCCTGGAGGAAGACAGGGAGCAATCAGCCCCAGCATTTT CAWRKTGSNQPQHF
TRBD2 TRBJ2-7 - TRBV5-5 14 TGTGCCAGCAGCTCGGGACTAGCGCTAGGCGAGCAGTACTTC CASSSGLALGEQYF
- TRBJ2-2 - TRBV28 13 TGTGCCAGCAGTTCCCGGGCCACCGGGGAGCTGTTTTTT CASSSRATGELFF
TRBD1 TRBJ1-2 - TRBV29-1 12 TGCAGCTCGACGACAGGGGCGTTTGGCTACACCTTC CSSTTGAFGYTF
- TRBJ2-7 - TRBV9 15 TGTGCCAGCAGCATTGGACAAGGGGTATTCTACGAGCAGTACTTC CASSIGQGVFYEQYF
TRBD2 TRBJ2-1 - TRBV4-2 16 TGTGCCAGCAGCCAACAACTAGCGGGAATTTACAATGAGCAGTTCTTC CASSQQLAGIYNEQFF
- TRBJ1-2 few TRBV27 13 TGTGCCAGCAGTCCAAGGGCCTGGGAAGGCTACACCTTC CASSPRAWEGYTF
TRBD1 TRBJ2-2 - TRBV9 14 TGTGCCAGCAGCACGGACAGGGCGTCCGGGGAGCTGTTTTTT CASSTDRASGELFF
- TRBJ1-2 - TRBV27 14 TGTGCCAGCAGTTCGAATGGATGGAACTATGGCTACACCTTC CASSSNGWNYGYTF
- TRBJ2-3 - TRBV29-1 14 TGCAGCGTTGCGAACATAGCATACACAGATACGCAGTATTTT CSVANIAYTDTQYF
- TRBJ2-7 - TRBV2 13 TGTGCCGCATCCGAGCTTGCAGTCTACGAGCAGTACTTC CAASELAVYEQYF
TRBD2 TRBJ2-7 - TRBV7-2 13 TGTGCCAGTGTGACTAGCGGGGGGTACGAGCAGTACTTC CASVTSGGYEQYF
- TRBJ2-3 - TRBV20-1 11 TGCAGTGCTATTCAGACAGATACGCAGTATTTT CSAIQTDTQYF
TRBD1 TRBJ2-7 - TRBV7-6 15 TGTGCCAGCAGCTTAGCTGGGCAGGGGGTTGACGAGCAGTACTTC CASSLAGQGVDEQYF
TRBD1 TRBJ2-1 once TRBV28 15 TGTGCCAGCAGCCACGGGGGACAGGCGACCAATGAGCAGTTCTTC CASSHGGQATNEQFF
TRBD1 TRBJ2-2 - TRBV9 16 TGTGCCAGCAGCGTCCGGGACAGGCAGACGACCGGGGAGCTGTTTTTT CASSVRDRQTTGELFF
- TRBJ1-2 - TRBV5-1 15 TGCGCCAGCAGCTTGGAACGGGGGCCCTACTATGGCTACACCTTC CASSLERGPYYGYTF
TRBD2 TRBJ2-1 - TRBV9 15 TGTGCCAGCAGCGTCTTAGCGGGAGGTATGAATGAGCAGTTCTTC CASSVLAGGMNEQFF
- TRBJ2-1 - TRBV7-8 16 TGTGCCAGCAGCCGCCATCCAAACCTCTTGCTTTCTGAGCAGTTCTTC CASSRHPNLLLSEQFF